This is a list of T cell receptor beta chains from one sample in a study of patients and donors after allogeneic stem cell transplantation. MiXCR, run by TCRdb on the RT-PCR reads, gives a single entry per CDR3 protein. Seen here are roughly 200,000 distinct CDR3 sequences, around two fifths observed once, and the top ten hold around 35%. The sequencing sample was made of blood, either unsorted or a sorted T cell fraction (not recorded which). The source of these receptors is a human donor who was either an allogeneic HSCT recipient or a stem cell or donor lymphocyte infusion donor (not recorded which). It is not recorded whose cells these are; they may come from a transplant donor. Each CDR3 is given with its conserved first and last residue.

j_gene,v_gene,CDR3aa
TRBJ2-7,TRBV20-1,CSARLAGGWDEQYF
TRBJ2-1,TRBV7-2,CASSLMTGTVGSSYNEQFF
TRBJ1-1,TRBV13,CASSGPAGPTEAFF
TRBJ2-3,TRBV7-2,CASSLFGTSGRAEDTQYF
TRBJ2-7,TRBV7-9,CASSLGQNSYEQYF
TRBJ1-4,TRBV5-5,CASFNVPGEEKLFF
TRBJ1-5,TRBV10-3,CAISPGTGHNQPQHF
TRBJ1-2,TRBV20-1,CSARVQPPPYGYTF
TRBJ2-1,TRBV29-1,CSPRLAGVHEQFF
TRBJ1-1,TRBV4-2,CASSPNGITEAFF
TRBJ1-5,TRBV19,CASSYDGSYSNQPQHF
TRBJ1-1,TRBV15,CATSRDLGDTEAFF
TRBJ2-4,TRBV4-3,CASSPKGTGKVGIQYF
TRBJ2-7,TRBV29-1,CSSRGEQYF
TRBJ2-1,TRBV9,CASSERIAGGGSYNEQFF
TRBJ2-1,TRBV5-1,CASSSGTSGNNEQFF